Below are 24 T cell receptor beta chains sequenced from a single sample in a study of T-cell reconstitution after alpha-beta-depleted transplantation in children. TCRbeta library preparation incorporated unique molecular identifiers. Each CDR3 protein gets one entry after TCRdb re-called the PCR reads with MiXCR. Seen here are roughly 670,000 distinct CDR3 sequences, roughly 13% observed once, and the top ten hold around 0.76%. Material: PBMCs, obtained before TCRalphabeta/CD19-depleted stem cell transplant. Receptors originate from a girl aged 2-10 years with congenital amegakaryocytic thrombocytopenia, due to receive a stem cell transplant.

This clonotype has at least ten counts. The J gene is TRBJ1-1, the V gene TRBV5-1; D ambiguous. The CDR3 is made up of 13 amino acids. V was clipped by 4 bases and J by 1 base, with 8 bases between them. Per the germline V gene, CDR1 is SGHRS and CDR2 is YFSETQ. The CDR3 DNA follows: TGCGCCAGCAGCGTTCAGACGAACACTGAAGCTTTCTTT. Translated, it gives CASSVQTNTEAFF.

The table lists this clonotype with a few counts. This sequence joins TRBV7-9 and TRBJ2-3; D unresolved. Trimming took 5 bases from V and 4 from J, leaving 16 bases between them. The CDR3 sequence is 15 residues long. Germline CDR1 SEHNR, CDR2 FQNEAQ (reference sequence). As DNA, the CDR3 is TGTGCCAGCAGCCCACCCTCAGCCTTTTCAGATACGCAGTATTTT. It codes for CASSPPSAFSDTQYF. The variable domain in full, completed from reference TRBV7-9 and TRBJ2-3, reads DTGVSQNPRHKITKRGQNVTFRCDPISEHNRLYWYRQTLGQGPEFLTYFQNEAQLEKSRLLSDRFSAERPKGSFSTLEIQRTEQGDSAMYLCASSPPSAFSDTQYFGPGTRLTVL.

This clonotype was counted between two and nine times. This sequence joins TRBV20-1 and TRBJ2-5, with 8 positions matching TRBD2. V lost 3 bases to trimming and J lost 1 base; unmatched junction nucleotides: 10. CDR1 and CDR2 (germline): DFQATT, SNEGSKA (reference sequence). CDR3 length equals 16 residues. CDR3 sequence reads: CSARPRKRESQETQYF. The CDR3 DNA reads TGCAGTGCTAGGCCCCGAAAGCGGGAGAGCCAAGAGACCCAGTACTTC.

The chain employs TRBV5-1 and TRBJ2-2; D gene ambiguous. Per germline, CDR1 SGHRS and CDR2 YFSETQ. The length of the CDR3 is 13 residues. V was pared by 3 bases and J by 6 bases, with 9 bases between. CDR3 DNA: TGCGCCAGCAGCTCCTCCTATCCCGGGGAGCTGTTTTTT. Residues: CASSSSYPGELFF. Filled out from reference TRBV5-1 and TRBJ2-2, the complete variable domain reads KAGVTQTPRYLIKTRGQQVTLSCSPISGHRSVSWYQQTPGQGLQFLFEYFSETQRNKGNFPGRFSGRQFSNSRSEMNVSTLELGDSALYLCASSSSYPGELFFGEGSRLTVL.

The chain joins TRBV5-1 to TRBJ2-5; D is undetermined. The V and J ends lost 7 bases and 4 bases respectively, with 11 bases between them. CDR1 SGHRS and CDR2 YFSETQ come from the germline V gene. This CDR3 has 12 residues. The CDR3: CASGREGETQYF. The CDR3 DNA reads as TGCGCCAGCGGAAGAGAAGGAGAGACCCAGTACTTC.

The V gene is TRBV10-2, the J gene TRBJ2-5; possibly TRBD1 or TRBD2 for D (5 bases each). This CDR3 is 16 amino acids long. Germline V gene data show CDR1 as WSHSY and CDR2 as SAAADI. Trimming removed 4 bases at V and 5 bases at J, with 20 bases between. The CDR3 bases are TGCGCCAGCAGTGGGGTCAGAGGGACGGGGTTGGAGACCCAGTACTTC. Translation: CASSGVRGTGLETQYF.

This clonotype was observed at least ten times. The J gene is TRBJ2-4, the V gene TRBV20-1; 7 nucleotides line up with TRBD1. The CDR3 is made up of 13 amino acids. The ends lost 5 bases at V and 2 bases at J; junction bases unmatched: 3. Germline CDR1 reads DFQATT; CDR2 reads SNEGSKA (reference sequence). In DNA form, the CDR3 reads TGCAGTGCTCCGGGACAGTCCAAAAACATTCAGTACTTC. Translating it yields CSAPGQSKNIQYF.

This sequence joins TRBV28 and TRBJ2-2, with D possibly TRBD1 on 6 matching bases. The V and J ends lost 8 bases and 8 bases respectively, with 15 bases between them. Germline loops: CDR1 MDHEN, CDR2 SYDVKM. CDR3 length: 13 amino acids. The CDR3 spells CASSDRSRGELFF. CDR3 nucleotides: TGTGCCAGCTCCGACAGGAGCCGGGGGGAGCTGTTTTTT.

This clonotype was seen many times. V gene TRBV10-3 combines with J gene TRBJ2-2, with D hard to call. Germline V gives CDR1 ENHRY, CDR2 SYGVKD. The CDR3 extends over 14 amino acids. Trimming cost V 2 bases and J 6 bases, with 10 bases left between them. The CDR3 loop reads CAISEVSGAGELFF. CDR3 coding DNA: TGTGCCATCAGTGAGGTTTCGGGCGCCGGGGAGCTGTTTTTT.

The V and J genes are TRBV3-1 and TRBJ2-7; unclear D gene. CDR1 and CDR2 (germline): LGHDT, YNNKEL (reference sequence). The CDR3 covers 13 residues. V dropped 4 bases and J dropped 2 bases, with 9 bases sitting between them. The CDR3 here is CASSLHTTYEQYF. The CDR3 nucleotides read TGTGCCAGCAGCCTACACACGACCTACGAGCAGTACTTC.

This clonotype came up a few times. The chain uses TRBV2 and TRBJ2-1; no firm D call. The length of the CDR3 is 12 residues. In germline, CDR1 is SNHLY, CDR2 FYNNEI. The germline V and J ends were trimmed by 8 bases and 4 bases, with 9 bases remaining between them. In DNA form, the CDR3 reads TGTGCCAGCCCGGGCCGTTACAATGAGCAGTTCTTC. Encoded protein: CASPGRYNEQFF.

There are a few counts of this clonotype. The rearrangement uses TRBV29-1 and TRBJ1-5, with 8 bases matching TRBD1. J gave up 0 bases and V 5 bases, and 3 bases lay outside the gene matches. Germline CDR1 and CDR2: SQVTM and ANQGSEA. The CDR3 covers 14 residues. The CDR3 DNA reads as TGCAGCGTTTCACAGGGGGGTAGCAATCAGCCCCAGCATTTT. It specifies CSVSQGGSNQPQHF.

This clonotype was recorded at least ten times. The genes are TRBV5-1 and TRBJ2-7; 11 nucleotides match TRBD2. Germline V lookup: CDR1 SGHRS, CDR2 YFSETQ. The CDR3 extends over 15 amino acids. Trimming at V came to 4 bases and at J to 0 bases, leaving 3 bases not matched to a gene. This CDR3 reads CASSISGRASYEQYF. In DNA, the CDR3 is TGCGCCAGCAGCATTAGCGGGAGGGCCTCCTACGAGCAGTACTTC.

The rearrangement uses TRBV29-1 and TRBJ2-3; 9 positions match TRBD1. J lost 3 bases, V lost 1 base, and 8 bases had no gene match. The CDR3 runs 16 residues. Germline V gives CDR1 SQVTM, CDR2 ANQGSEA. This chain's CDR3 is CSVEVVGTGFTDTQYF. CDR3 nucleotides: TGCAGCGTTGAAGTCGTGGGGACAGGGTTTACAGATACGCAGTATTTT.

This clonotype was recorded many times. This sequence joins TRBV9 and TRBJ2-1; 8 nucleotides agree with TRBD2. CDR3 length: 15 residues. Trimming at V came to 1 base and at J to 6 bases, leaving 6 bases not matched to a gene. Germline loops: CDR1 SGDLS, CDR2 YYNGEE. The CDR3 DNA sequence: TGTGCCAGCAGCGTAAGCGGGAGTGGCAGCAATGAGCAGTTCTTC. This codes for CASSVSGSGSNEQFF.

This chain joins TRBV4-1 and TRBJ2-1, with 10 bases fitting TRBD2. Germline-derived CDR1 and CDR2 are MGHRA and YSYEKL. V dropped 3 bases and J dropped 7; count of bases not matched to a gene: 6. There are 15 residues in the CDR3. The CDR3 sequence is CASSHPLLAGNEQFF. Written as DNA, the CDR3 is TGCGCCAGCAGCCACCCCTTACTAGCGGGAAATGAGCAGTTCTTC.

This clonotype was counted at least ten times. The V gene is TRBV4-1, the J gene TRBJ2-1; D is perhaps TRBD2 (8 bases). In germline, CDR1 is MGHRA, CDR2 YSYEKL. V dropped 2 bases and J dropped 12 bases, with 23 bases sitting between them. CDR3 size: 16 residues. The CDR3 loop is CASSQFGTRGRSWQFF. The CDR3 nucleotides are TGCGCCAGCAGCCAATTCGGGACTAGGGGGCGGAGTTGGCAGTTCTTC.

This clonotype was observed a single time. V gene TRBV5-1 combines with J gene TRBJ1-1; the match to TRBD1 covers 7 bases. V shed 2 bases and J 5 bases; nucleotides not matched to a gene: 12. The CDR3 has 16 residues. Per germline, CDR1 SGHRS and CDR2 YFSETQ. CDR3 amino acids: CASSFFPTGSETEAFF. As DNA, the CDR3 is TGCGCCAGCAGCTTTTTCCCGACAGGGAGTGAAACTGAAGCTTTCTTT.

This clonotype has more than one count but fewer than ten. The chain carries TRBV5-5 and TRBJ2-7, with TRBD1 matching 7 bases. The CDR3 spans 14 residues. Looked up from germline, CDR1 is SGHKS and CDR2 is YYEKEE (reference sequence). With 3 bases clipped from V and 12 bases from J, the junction kept 15 bases outside the gene matches. The CDR3 coding sequence is TGTGCCAGCAGCTCCACCGGGACAGATTATGGATCGTACTTC. Its protein is CASSSTGTDYGSYF.

There are many counts of this clonotype. The rearrangement uses TRBV6-5 and TRBJ1-1, with TRBD1 matching 9 bases. Per germline, CDR1 MNHEY and CDR2 SVGAGI. V shed 1 base and J 1 base; nucleotides not matched to a gene: 10. The CDR3 totals 18 residues. The DNA for the CDR3 is TGTGCCAGCAGTTACTGGAACAGGGGGCTTGGCGAGAACACTGAAGCTTTCTTT. Residues: CASSYWNRGLGENTEAFF.

This clonotype has just a few counts. The chain combines TRBV27 with TRBJ2-1, with D maybe TRBD2 (5 bases). This CDR3 spans 14 amino acids. V dropped 5 bases and J dropped 7 bases, with 15 bases sitting between them. Germline assignment: CDR1 MNHEY and CDR2 SMNVEV (reference sequence). CDR3 sequence reads: CASSTSLGFNEQFF. In nucleotides, the CDR3 is TGTGCCAGCAGTACTAGTTTAGGCTTTAATGAGCAGTTCTTC.

This clonotype was observed many times. The genes are TRBV20-1 and TRBJ2-7, with 7 nucleotides matching TRBD2. The CDR3 is 14 amino acids. CDR1 and CDR2 (germline): DFQATT, SNEGSKA (reference sequence). The V and J ends lost 1 base and 3 bases, in that order; junction bases with no gene match: 6. CDR3 sequence (DNA): TGCAGTGCTAGAGCCACTAGCGTGGACTACGAGCAGTACTTC. Translated, it gives CSARATSVDYEQYF.

This rearrangement joins TRBV4-1 to TRBJ2-1; D ambiguous. Germline CDR1 is MGHRA and CDR2 is YSYEKL. The CDR3 totals 13 residues. The V and J ends lost 2 bases and 5 bases respectively, with 7 bases between them. The CDR3 sequence is CASSQFRDNEQFF. The CDR3 nucleotides read TGCGCCAGCAGCCAATTCAGAGACAATGAGCAGTTCTTC.

In this sample, this clonotype turned up a few times. The J gene is TRBJ2-5, the V gene TRBV12-3 or TRBV12-4, with a weak D call TRBD1 (5 bases). The germline V and J ends were trimmed by 7 bases and 1 base, with 13 bases remaining between them. CDR3 length equals 14 residues. CDR3 nucleotide sequence: TGTGCCAGCAAAAAGGGGCATTCCCAAGAGACCCAGTACTTC. Protein sequence: CASKKGHSQETQYF.